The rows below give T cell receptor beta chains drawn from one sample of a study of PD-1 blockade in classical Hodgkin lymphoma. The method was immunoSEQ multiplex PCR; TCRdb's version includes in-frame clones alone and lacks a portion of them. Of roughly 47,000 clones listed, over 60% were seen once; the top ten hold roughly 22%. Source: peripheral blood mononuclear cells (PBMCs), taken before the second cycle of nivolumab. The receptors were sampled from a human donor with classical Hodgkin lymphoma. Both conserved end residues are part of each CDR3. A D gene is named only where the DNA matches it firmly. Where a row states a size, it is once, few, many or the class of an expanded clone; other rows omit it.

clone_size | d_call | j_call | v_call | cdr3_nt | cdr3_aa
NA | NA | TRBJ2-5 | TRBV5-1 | TGCGCCAGCAGCTCCAGGACATACCAAGAGACCCAGTACTTC | CASSSRTYQETQYF
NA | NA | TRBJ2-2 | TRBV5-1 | TGCGCCAGCAGCCTTGTAGGGGGTAGCGGCACCGGGGAGCTGTTTTTT | CASSLVGGSGTGELFF
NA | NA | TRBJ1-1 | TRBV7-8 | TGTGCCAGCAGCCCCTTCGGGGACACTGAAGCTTTCTTT | CASSPFGDTEAFF
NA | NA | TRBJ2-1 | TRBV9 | TGTGCCAGCAGCGTAGCTGAGGGACCCTACAATGAGCAGTTCTTC | CASSVAEGPYNEQFF
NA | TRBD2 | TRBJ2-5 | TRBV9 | TGTGCCAGCAGCGGGCCGGGGGGAGAGACCCAGTACTTC | CASSGPGGETQYF
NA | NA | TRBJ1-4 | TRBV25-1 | TGTGCCAGCAGTGGGGGATTGGGGCCTAATGAAAAACTGTTTTTT | CASSGGLGPNEKLFF
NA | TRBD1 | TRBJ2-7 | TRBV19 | TGTGCCAGTAGTACTGGGACAGGGCGGGCTGGCGAGCAGTACTTC | CASSTGTGRAGEQYF
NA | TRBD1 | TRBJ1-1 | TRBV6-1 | TGTGCCAGCGGTGACAGGGGGCGAACTGAAGCTTTCTTT | CASGDRGRTEAFF
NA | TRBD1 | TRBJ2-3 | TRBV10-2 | TGCGCCAGCAGTGACCTCCAGGGGGCGGATACGCAGTATTTT | CASSDLQGADTQYF
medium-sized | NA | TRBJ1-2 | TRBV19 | TGTGCCAGTAGTACGCTTCAGGGAAATCGTGGCTACACCTTC | CASSTLQGNRGYTF
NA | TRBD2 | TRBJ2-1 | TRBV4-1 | TGCGCCAGCAGCCAAGAGCGGCGCGGGAGTTGGAATGAGCAGTTCTTC | CASSQERRGSWNEQFF
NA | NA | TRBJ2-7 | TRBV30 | TGTGCCTGGAGGATAGGGGGGCGGTACGAGCAGTACTTC | CAWRIGGRYEQYF
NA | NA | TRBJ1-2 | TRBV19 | TGTGCCAGTAGGACAGGTGCCAACTATGGCTACACCTTC | CASRTGANYGYTF
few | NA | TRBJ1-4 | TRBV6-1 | TGTGCCAGCAGAGGACTCCCGGTAACTAATGAAAAACTGTTTTTT | CASRGLPVTNEKLFF
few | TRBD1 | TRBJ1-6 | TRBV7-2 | TGTGCCAGCAGCGCGCTGACAGGGGGCGTGAATTCACCCCTCCACTTT | CASSALTGGVNSPLHF
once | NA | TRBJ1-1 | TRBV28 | TGTGCCAGCAGCTCTTCTCAGGCCGGGAACACTGAAGCTTTCTTT | CASSSSQAGNTEAFF
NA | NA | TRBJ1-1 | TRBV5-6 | TGTGCCAGCAGCTTGACTCTACAAGAAGCTTTCTTT | CASSLTLQEAFF
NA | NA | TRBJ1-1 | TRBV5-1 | TGCGCCAGCAGCCCACCCTCCACTTGGAGGGGGGCCCCGAACACTGAAGCTTTCTTT | CASSPPSTWRGAPNTEAFF
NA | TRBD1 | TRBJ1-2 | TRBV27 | TGTGCCAGCAGTTCTCCCGGGACAGGGCAGGGCTACACCTTC | CASSSPGTGQGYTF
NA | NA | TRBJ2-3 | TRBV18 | TGTGCCAGCTCACCACCGATGCGAGTAAGAGATACGCAGTATTTT | CASSPPMRVRDTQYF
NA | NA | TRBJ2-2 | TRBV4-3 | TGCGCCAGCAGCCAAGATAGGGTAGGGGAGCTGTTTTTT | CASSQDRVGELFF
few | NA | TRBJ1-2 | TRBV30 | TGTGCCTGGAGTGAACGGGACAAACGAGTGGGTGGCTACACCTTC | CAWSERDKRVGGYTF
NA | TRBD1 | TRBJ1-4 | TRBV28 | TGTGCCAGCAGTCCTGGACAGGCCACAACTAATGAAAAACTGTTTTTT | CASSPGQATTNEKLFF
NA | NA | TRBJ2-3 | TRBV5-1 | TGCGCCAGCAAGGGGGACCCTAGCACAGATACGCAGTATTTT | CASKGDPSTDTQYF
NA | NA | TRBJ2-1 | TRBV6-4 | TGTGCCAGCAGTAAAACGGGCGACTCCTACAATGAGCAGTTCTTC | CASSKTGDSYNEQFF